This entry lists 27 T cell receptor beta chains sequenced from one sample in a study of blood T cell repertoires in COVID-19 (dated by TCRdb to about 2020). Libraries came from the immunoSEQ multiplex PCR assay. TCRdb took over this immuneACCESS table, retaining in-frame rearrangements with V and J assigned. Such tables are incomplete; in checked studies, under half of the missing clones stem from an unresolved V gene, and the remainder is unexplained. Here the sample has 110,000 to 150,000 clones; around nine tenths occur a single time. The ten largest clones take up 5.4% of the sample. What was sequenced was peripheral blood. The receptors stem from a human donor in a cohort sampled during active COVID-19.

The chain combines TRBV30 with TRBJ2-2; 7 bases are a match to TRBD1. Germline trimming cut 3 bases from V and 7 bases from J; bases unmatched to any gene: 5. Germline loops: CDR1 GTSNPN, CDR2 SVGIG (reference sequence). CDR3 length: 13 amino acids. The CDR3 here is CAWSTGAVGELFF. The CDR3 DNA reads TGTGCCTGGAGCACAGGGGCGGTCGGGGAGCTGTTTTTT.

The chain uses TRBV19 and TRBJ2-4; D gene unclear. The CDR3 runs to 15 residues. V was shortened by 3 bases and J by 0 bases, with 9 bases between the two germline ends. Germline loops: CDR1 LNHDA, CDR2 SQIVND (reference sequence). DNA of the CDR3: TGTGCCAGTAGTATTCGAGCACTAGCCAAAAACATTCAGTACTTC. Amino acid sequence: CASSIRALAKNIQYF. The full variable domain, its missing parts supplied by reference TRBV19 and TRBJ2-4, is DGGITQSPKYLFRKEGQNVTLSCEQNLNHDAMYWYRQDPGQGLRLIYYSQIVNDFQKGDIAEGYSVSREKKESFPLTVTSAQKNPTAFYLCASSIRALAKNIQYFGAGTRLSVL.

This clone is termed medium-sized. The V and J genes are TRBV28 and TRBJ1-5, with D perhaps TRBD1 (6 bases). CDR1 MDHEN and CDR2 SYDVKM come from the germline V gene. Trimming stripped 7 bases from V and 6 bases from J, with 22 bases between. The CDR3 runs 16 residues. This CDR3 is CASIPPHAGVFQPQHF. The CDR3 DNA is TGTGCCAGCATCCCTCCGCATGCAGGGGTCTTTCAGCCCCAGCATTTT. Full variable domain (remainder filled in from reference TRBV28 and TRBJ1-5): DVKVTQSSRYLVKRTGEKVFLECVQDMDHENMFWYRQDPGLGLRLIYFSYDVKMKEKGDIPEGYSVSREKKERFSLILESASTNQTSMYLCASIPPHAGVFQPQHFGDGTRLSIL.

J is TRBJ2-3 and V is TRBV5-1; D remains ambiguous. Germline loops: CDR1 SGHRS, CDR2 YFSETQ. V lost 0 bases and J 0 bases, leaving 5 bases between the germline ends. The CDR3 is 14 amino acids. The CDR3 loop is CASSLGHSTDTQYF. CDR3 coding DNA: TGCGCCAGCAGCTTGGGGCATAGCACAGATACGCAGTATTTT.

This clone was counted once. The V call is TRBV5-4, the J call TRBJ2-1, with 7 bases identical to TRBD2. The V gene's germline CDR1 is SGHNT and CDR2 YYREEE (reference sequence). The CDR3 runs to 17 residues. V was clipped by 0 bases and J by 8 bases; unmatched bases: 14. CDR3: CASSLDLAGVYSHEQFF. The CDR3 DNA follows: TGTGCCAGCAGCTTGGACTTAGCGGGCGTCTACTCGCATGAGCAGTTCTTC.

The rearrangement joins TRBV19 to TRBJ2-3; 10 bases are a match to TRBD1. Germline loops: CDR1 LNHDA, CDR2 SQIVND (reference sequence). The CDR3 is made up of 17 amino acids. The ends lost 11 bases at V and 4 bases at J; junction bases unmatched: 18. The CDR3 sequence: CARYRDRGISGSDTQYF. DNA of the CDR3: TGTGCCCGGTACCGGGACAGGGGCATTTCAGGGTCAGATACGCAGTATTTT.

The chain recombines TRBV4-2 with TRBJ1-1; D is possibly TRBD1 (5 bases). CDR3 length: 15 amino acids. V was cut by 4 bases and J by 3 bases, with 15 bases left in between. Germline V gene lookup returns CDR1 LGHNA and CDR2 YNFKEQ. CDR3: CASSPLLGGHTEAFF. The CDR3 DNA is TGTGCCAGCAGCCCCCTTCTGGGGGGACACACTGAAGCTTTCTTT.

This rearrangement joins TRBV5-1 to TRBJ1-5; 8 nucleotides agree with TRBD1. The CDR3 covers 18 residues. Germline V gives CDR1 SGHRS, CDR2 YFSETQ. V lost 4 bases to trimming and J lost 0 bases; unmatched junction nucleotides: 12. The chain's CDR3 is CASSPGQGGQYSNQPQHF. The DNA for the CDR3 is TGCGCCAGCAGCCCCGGACAGGGAGGACAATATAGCAATCAGCCCCAGCATTTT.

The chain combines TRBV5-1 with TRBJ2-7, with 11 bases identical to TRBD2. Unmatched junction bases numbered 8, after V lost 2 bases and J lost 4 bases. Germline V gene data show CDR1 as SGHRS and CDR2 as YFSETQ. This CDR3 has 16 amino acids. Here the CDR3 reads CASSLTPGTSGYEQYF. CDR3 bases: TGCGCCAGCAGCTTAACGCCCGGGACTAGCGGTTACGAGCAGTACTTC.

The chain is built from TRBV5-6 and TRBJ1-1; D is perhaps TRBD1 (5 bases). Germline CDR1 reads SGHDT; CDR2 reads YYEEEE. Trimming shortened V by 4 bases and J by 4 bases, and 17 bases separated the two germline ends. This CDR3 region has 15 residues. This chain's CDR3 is CASSNTGRGSTEAFF. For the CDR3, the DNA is TGTGCCAGCAGCAATACGGGGCGGGGGAGCACTGAAGCTTTCTTT. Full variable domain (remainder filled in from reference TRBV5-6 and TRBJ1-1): DAGVTQSPTHLIKTRGQQVTLRCSPKSGHDTVSWYQQALGQGPQFIFQYYEEEERQRGNFPDRFSGHQFPNYSSELNVNALLLGDSALYLCASSNTGRGSTEAFFGQGTRLTVV.

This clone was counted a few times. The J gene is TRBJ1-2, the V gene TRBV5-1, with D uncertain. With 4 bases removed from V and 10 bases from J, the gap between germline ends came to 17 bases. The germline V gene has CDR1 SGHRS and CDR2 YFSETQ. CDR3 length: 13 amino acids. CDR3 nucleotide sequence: TGCGCCAGCAGCACTGGATCTCAGGATATCTACACCTTC. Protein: CASSTGSQDIYTF.

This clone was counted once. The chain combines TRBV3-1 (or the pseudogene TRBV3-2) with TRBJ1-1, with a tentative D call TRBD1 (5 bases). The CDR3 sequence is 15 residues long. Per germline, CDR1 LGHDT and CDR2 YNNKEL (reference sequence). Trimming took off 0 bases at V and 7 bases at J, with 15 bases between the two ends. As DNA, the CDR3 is TGTGCCAGCAGCCAAGAAGTTAGCAGGGCACATGAAGCTTTCTTT. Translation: CASSQEVSRAHEAFF.

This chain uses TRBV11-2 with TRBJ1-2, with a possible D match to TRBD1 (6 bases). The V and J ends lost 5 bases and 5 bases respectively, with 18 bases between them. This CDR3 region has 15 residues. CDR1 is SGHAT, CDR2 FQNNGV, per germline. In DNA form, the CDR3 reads TGTGCCAGCAGCCCTCAGGGCGGGGGGCGGTATGGCTACACCTTC. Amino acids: CASSPQGGGRYGYTF.

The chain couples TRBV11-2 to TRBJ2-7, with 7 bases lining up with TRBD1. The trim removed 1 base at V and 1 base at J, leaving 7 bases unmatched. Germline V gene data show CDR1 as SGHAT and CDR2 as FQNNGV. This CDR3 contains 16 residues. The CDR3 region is CASSLVGGRGSYEQYF. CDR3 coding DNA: TGTGCCAGCAGCTTAGTGGGCGGCAGGGGGTCCTACGAGCAGTACTTC.

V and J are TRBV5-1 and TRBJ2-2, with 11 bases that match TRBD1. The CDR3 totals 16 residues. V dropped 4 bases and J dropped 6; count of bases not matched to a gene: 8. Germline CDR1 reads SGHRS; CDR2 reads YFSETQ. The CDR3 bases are TGCGCCAGCAGCCTTGGACAGGGGGCTGGTCCCGGGGAGCTGTTTTTT. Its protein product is CASSLGQGAGPGELFF.

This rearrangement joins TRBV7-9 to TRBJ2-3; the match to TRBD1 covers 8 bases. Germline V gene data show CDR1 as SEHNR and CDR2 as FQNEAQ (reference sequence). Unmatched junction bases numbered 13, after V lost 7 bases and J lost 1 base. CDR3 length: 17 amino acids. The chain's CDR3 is CASIPFKETGGTDTQYF. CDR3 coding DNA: TGTGCCAGCATCCCCTTTAAGGAGACAGGGGGCACAGATACGCAGTATTTT.

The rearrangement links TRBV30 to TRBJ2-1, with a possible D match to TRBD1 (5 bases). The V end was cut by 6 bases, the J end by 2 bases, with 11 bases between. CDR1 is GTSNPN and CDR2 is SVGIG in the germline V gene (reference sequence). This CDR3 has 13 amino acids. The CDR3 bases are TGTGCCTGCGCAGGGCCTCCCTACAATGAGCAGTTCTTC. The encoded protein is CACAGPPYNEQFF.

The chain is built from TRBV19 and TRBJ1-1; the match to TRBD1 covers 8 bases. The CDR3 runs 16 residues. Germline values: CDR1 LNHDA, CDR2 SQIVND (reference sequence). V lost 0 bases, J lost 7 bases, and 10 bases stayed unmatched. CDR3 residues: CASSIDPGGGAGEAFF. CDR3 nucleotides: TGTGCCAGTAGTATAGACCCAGGGGGCGGCGCGGGTGAAGCTTTCTTT.

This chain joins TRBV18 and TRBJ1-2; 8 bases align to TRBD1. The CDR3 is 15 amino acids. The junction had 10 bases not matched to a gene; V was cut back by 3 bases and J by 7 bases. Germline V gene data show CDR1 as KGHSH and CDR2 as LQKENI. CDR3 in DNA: TGTGCCAGCTCACCGAGGACAGGGTGGATCGTTGGCTACACCTTC. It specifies CASSPRTGWIVGYTF.

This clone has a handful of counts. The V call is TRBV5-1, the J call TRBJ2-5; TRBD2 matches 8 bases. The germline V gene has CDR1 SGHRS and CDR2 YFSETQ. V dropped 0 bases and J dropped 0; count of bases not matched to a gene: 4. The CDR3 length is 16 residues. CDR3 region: CASSLEPAGDQETQYF. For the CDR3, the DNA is TGCGCCAGCAGCTTGGAACCAGCGGGGGACCAAGAGACCCAGTACTTC.

CDR3 sequence (DNA): TGTGCCAGCAGCTTGCAAAGCGGGGGGGGAGATACGCAGTATTTT. This sequence encodes CASSLQSGGGDTQYF. This chain links TRBV7-2 with TRBJ2-3, with 10 bases aligning to TRBD2. The CDR3 spans 15 residues. CDR1 is SGHTA and CDR2 is FQGNSA in the germline V gene. V lost 3 bases and J lost 5; bases outside the gene matches: 5.

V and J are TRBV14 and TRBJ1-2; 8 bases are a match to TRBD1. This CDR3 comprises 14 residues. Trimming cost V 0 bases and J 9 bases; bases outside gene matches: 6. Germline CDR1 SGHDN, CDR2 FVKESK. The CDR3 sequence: CASSQDNRGGSYTF. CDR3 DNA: TGTGCCAGCAGCCAAGATAACAGGGGGGGAAGCTACACCTTC.

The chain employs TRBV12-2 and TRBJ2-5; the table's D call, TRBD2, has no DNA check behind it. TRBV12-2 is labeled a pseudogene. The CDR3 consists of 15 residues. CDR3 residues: CASRLGGSLQETQYF. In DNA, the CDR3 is TGTGCAAGTCGCTTAGGCGGCAGTCTACAAGAGACCCAGTACTTC.

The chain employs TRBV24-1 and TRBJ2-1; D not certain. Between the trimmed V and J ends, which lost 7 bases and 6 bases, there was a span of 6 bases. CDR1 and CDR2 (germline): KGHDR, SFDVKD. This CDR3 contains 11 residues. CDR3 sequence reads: CATRPGNEQFF. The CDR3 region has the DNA TGTGCCACCAGGCCGGGCAATGAGCAGTTCTTC.

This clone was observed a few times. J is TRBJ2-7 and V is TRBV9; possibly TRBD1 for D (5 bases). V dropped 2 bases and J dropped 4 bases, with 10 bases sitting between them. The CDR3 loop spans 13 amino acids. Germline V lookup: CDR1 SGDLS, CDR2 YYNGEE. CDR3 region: CASSVDIGYEQYF. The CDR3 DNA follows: TGTGCCAGCAGCGTGGACATCGGGTACGAGCAGTACTTC.

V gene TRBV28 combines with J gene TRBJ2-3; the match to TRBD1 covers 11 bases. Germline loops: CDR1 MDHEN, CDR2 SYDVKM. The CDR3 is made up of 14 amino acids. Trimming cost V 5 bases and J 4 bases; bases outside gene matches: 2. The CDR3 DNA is TGTGCCAGCAGTGGACAGGGGGCCGCAGATACGCAGTATTTT. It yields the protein CASSGQGAADTQYF.

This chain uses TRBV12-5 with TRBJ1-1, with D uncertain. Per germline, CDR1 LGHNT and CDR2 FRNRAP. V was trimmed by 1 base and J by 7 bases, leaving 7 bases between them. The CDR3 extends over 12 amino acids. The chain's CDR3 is CASGLADIEAFF. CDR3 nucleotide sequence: TGTGCTAGTGGTTTGGCCGACATTGAAGCTTTCTTT. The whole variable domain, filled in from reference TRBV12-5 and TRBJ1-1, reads DARVTQTPRHKVTEMGQEVTMRCQPILGHNTVFWYRQTMMQGLELLAYFRNRAPLDDSGMPKDRFSAEMPDATLATLKIQPSEPRDSAVYFCASGLADIEAFFGQGTRLTVV.